Listed below are T cell receptor beta chains from one sample, sequenced in a study of cytomegalovirus exposure and HLA in healthy donors. Data came from immunoSEQ multiplex PCR; TCRdb stores just in-frame clones and leaves some out. This table has approximately 140,000 clones, around 79% appearing once. The sequenced material came from PBMCs. These receptors all stem from a man aged 50-60 years in good health and CMV-seropositive. CDR3s include the opening cysteine and the closing phenylalanine or tryptophan. D genes are given only for firm matches. Size values are once, few and many counts, or a class for expanded clones, and some rows have none.

len	d_gene	abundance	v_gene	j_gene	CDR3nt	CDR3aa
10	.	.	TRBV27	TRBJ2-1	TGTGCCAGCGGCCACAATGAGCAGTTCTTC	CASGHNEQFF
17	.	.	TRBV5-1	TRBJ2-7	TGCGCCAGCAGCTTGGGCCTACAGGGTAAGCTGGGCTACGAGCAGTACTTC	CASSLGLQGKLGYEQYF
13	.	.	TRBV18	TRBJ2-1	TGTGCCAGCTCACCGGCTTTAAACAATGAGCAGTTCTTC	CASSPALNNEQFF
14	TRBD1	.	TRBV5-4	TRBJ2-7	TGTGCCAGCAGCCAGGGACAGGGGCGAAACGAGCAGTACTTC	CASSQGQGRNEQYF
13	TRBD1	.	TRBV7-2	TRBJ2-1	TGTGCCAGCAGCCGGGACAGGGACAATGAGCAGTTCTTC	CASSRDRDNEQFF
15	.	few	TRBV5-1	TRBJ1-1	TGCGCCAGCAGCTTGGGTACAGGGCTTGACACTGAAGCTTTCTTT	CASSLGTGLDTEAFF
16	TRBD2	.	TRBV27	TRBJ2-2	TGTGCCAGCAACCCTTGGGGGGGAGTCAACACCGGGGAGCTGTTTTTT	CASNPWGGVNTGELFF
14	.	.	TRBV6-1	TRBJ2-7	TGTGCCAGCAGTGCGACAGACCCTTCCTACGAGCAGTACTTC	CASSATDPSYEQYF
19	.	.	TRBV4-1	TRBJ2-1	TGCGCCAGCAGCCAAGAACCGATCCTTTTTTGGCCCACCCAAGATGAGCAGTTCTTC	CASSQEPILFWPTQDEQFF
13	TRBD1	few	TRBV2	TRBJ2-7	TGTGCCAGCAGTTCACACAGGGGATACGAGCAGTACTTC	CASSSHRGYEQYF
12	TRBD1	.	TRBV7-9	TRBJ2-7	TGTTCCAGCAGGGGACAGGGTCGAGAGCAGTACTTC	CSSRGQGREQYF
16	TRBD1	.	TRBV6-6	TRBJ1-4	TGTGCCAGCAGTTACGTTCCGGGGACAGGAGATGAAAAACTGTTTTTT	CASSYVPGTGDEKLFF
14	TRBD1	.	TRBV29-1	TRBJ1-4	TGCAGCGTGTCACAGGGGTCGACTAATGAAAAACTGTTTTTT	CSVSQGSTNEKLFF
13	TRBD1	.	TRBV18	TRBJ2-5	TGTGCCAGCTCACCTTCCGACAGGGTGAAGCAGTACTTC	CASSPSDRVKQYF
13	.	.	TRBV5-1	TRBJ1-1	TGCGCCAGCAGCTTAAGTGAACAGGATCGAGCTTTCTTT	CASSLSEQDRAFF
16	TRBD2	.	TRBV6-5	TRBJ2-7	TGTGCCAGCAGTTCCCGACTAGCGACAATTACCTACGAGCAGTACTTC	CASSSRLATITYEQYF
15	TRBD2	.	TRBV6-6	TRBJ2-2	TGTGCCAGCAGTTACACAAGCGGGAGAACCGGGGAGCTGTTTTTT	CASSYTSGRTGELFF
15	TRBD1	.	TRBV18	TRBJ1-4	TGTGCCAGCTCACCACCGGCAGGGGGTGGAGAAAAACTGTTTTTT	CASSPPAGGGEKLFF
15	.	.	TRBV30	TRBJ2-7	TGTGCCTGGAGTGTACCCCGAGGGAGCACCTACGAGCAGTACTTC	CAWSVPRGSTYEQYF
17	TRBD2	.	TRBV4-1	TRBJ2-3	TGCGCCAGCAGCCAGCCGGGACTAGCGGAACCCACAGATACGCAGTATTTT	CASSQPGLAEPTDTQYF
12	TRBD1	.	TRBV5-1	TRBJ1-1	TGCGCCAGCAGAGGACAGGGGATTGAAGCTTTCTTT	CASRGQGIEAFF
14	TRBD2	.	TRBV10-1	TRBJ2-4	TGCGCCACCCAAAGCGGGAGGGTTTTTAACATTCAGTACTTC	CATQSGRVFNIQYF
14	.	.	TRBV27	TRBJ1-5	TGTGCCAGCAGTTTCAGGTCAGGGGATCAGCCCCAGCATTTT	CASSFRSGDQPQHF
13	.	.	TRBV5-4	TRBJ2-3	TGTGCCAGCAGATATTGGACAGCAGATACGCAGTATTTT	CASRYWTADTQYF
11	.	.	TRBV28	TRBJ2-3	TGTGCCAGCAGACTTGGAGATACGCAGTATTTT	CASRLGDTQYF
18	TRBD1	.	TRBV5-4	TRBJ2-5	TGTGCCAGCAGCCCGAAACTAAAGGACAGGTCGGGGCAAGAGACCCAGTACTTC	CASSPKLKDRSGQETQYF
15	TRBD1	.	TRBV4-2	TRBJ1-2	TGTGCCAGCAGCCAAGTGGGACAGGGAGGGAATGGCTACACCTTC	CASSQVGQGGNGYTF
15	.	.	TRBV7-2	TRBJ2-1	TGTGCCAGCAGCTTTGGGCTAGCGTATTACAATGAGCAGTTCTTC	CASSFGLAYYNEQFF
17	TRBD2	.	TRBV30	TRBJ2-1	TGTGCCTGGGCACGTTTTTTAACTAGCGGGAAGGCGTCTGAGCAGTTCTTC	CAWARFLTSGKASEQFF
13	.	.	TRBV10-3	TRBJ1-1	TGTGCCATCCGGAAGGGGATCTCGACTGAAGCTTTCTTT	CAIRKGISTEAFF
15	TRBD2	.	TRBV7-8	TRBJ2-5	TGTGCCAGCAGCTTTGAAGGACTAGCGAGAGAGACCCAGTACTTC	CASSFEGLARETQYF
16	TRBD2	.	TRBV7-7	TRBJ2-7	TGTGTTAGCAGCTTAGCGGTCGCGGGAGGGCCAGGCGAGCAGTACTTC	CVSSLAVAGGPGEQYF
13	.	.	TRBV6-5	TRBJ1-3	TGTGCCAGCCGGAGGGTTGCTGGAAACACCATATATTTT	CASRRVAGNTIYF
17	TRBD1	few	TRBV5-8	TRBJ2-3	TGTGCCAGCAGCTTCGCCCCGGGACAGGGGGATGCAGATACGCAGTATTTT	CASSFAPGQGDADTQYF
14	TRBD1	.	TRBV7-8	TRBJ2-5	TGTGCCAGCAGCCCGTCGACAGGGGAGGAGACCCAGTACTTC	CASSPSTGEETQYF
15	.	.	TRBV28	TRBJ1-2	TGTGCCAGCAGTTCCTCGGCGGCGACTAACTATGGCTACACCTTC	CASSSSAATNYGYTF
15	TRBD2	.	TRBV7-2	TRBJ2-7	TGTGCCAGCAGCTTAGGTACTAGCGGGAGCTACGAGCAGTACTTC	CASSLGTSGSYEQYF
12	.	.	TRBV7-3	TRBJ2-7	TGTGCCAGCAGCCCCGGGTCGGGCGAGCAGTACTTC	CASSPGSGEQYF
13	.	.	TRBV6-6	TRBJ2-1	TGTGCCAGCAGTTACGCCACATTCGATGAGCAGTTCTTC	CASSYATFDEQFF
13	TRBD2	.	TRBV27	TRBJ2-7	TGTGCCAGTAGACTAGCGGGAAACTACGAGCAGTACTTC	CASRLAGNYEQYF
13	.	.	TRBV2	TRBJ1-1	TGTGCCAGCAGTGCGGTTGTGTACACTGAAGCTTTCTTT	CASSAVVYTEAFF
16	.	.	TRBV7-9	TRBJ2-2	TGTGCCAGCAGCCCCCTGCGGCAGGGAAACACCGGGGAGCTGTTTTTT	CASSPLRQGNTGELFF
20	.	.	TRBV4-1	TRBJ2-6	TGCGCCAGCAGCCAGAGGCTGATTCGGACAGCCCAAACTAGGGCCAACGTCCTGACTTTC	CASSQRLIRTAQTRANVLTF
15	.	.	TRBV7-3	TRBJ1-5	TGTGCCAGCAGCCCCTCGGGGGGGTCTAATCAGCCCCAGCATTTT	CASSPSGGSNQPQHF
15	.	.	TRBV29-1	TRBJ2-3	TGCAGCGTTGTATTCGGTAGCGGAGAAGCAGATACGCAGTATTTT	CSVVFGSGEADTQYF
15	TRBD1	.	TRBV5-1	TRBJ1-1	TGCGCCAGCAGCGCCGGACAGGGTTGGGACACTGAAGCTTTCTTT	CASSAGQGWDTEAFF
16	TRBD2	.	TRBV30	TRBJ2-3	TGTGCCTGGGGACTAGCGGGCCGGGGGGGCACAGATACGCAGTATTTT	CAWGLAGRGGTDTQYF
17	.	.	TRBV11-2	TRBJ2-2	TGTGCCAGCAGCTTAGAACCGGAGGCCTCGAACACCGGGGAGCTGTTTTTT	CASSLEPEASNTGELFF